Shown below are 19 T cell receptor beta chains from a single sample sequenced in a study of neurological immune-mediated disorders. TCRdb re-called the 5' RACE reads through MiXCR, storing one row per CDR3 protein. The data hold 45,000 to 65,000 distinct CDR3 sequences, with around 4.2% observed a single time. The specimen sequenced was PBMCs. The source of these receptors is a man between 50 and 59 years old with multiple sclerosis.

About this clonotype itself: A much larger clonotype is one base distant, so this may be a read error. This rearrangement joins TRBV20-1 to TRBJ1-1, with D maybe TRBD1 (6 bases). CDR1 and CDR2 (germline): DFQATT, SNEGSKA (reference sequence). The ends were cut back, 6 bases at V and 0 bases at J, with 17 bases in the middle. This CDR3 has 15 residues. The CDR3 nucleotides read TGCAGTGCCAAAAGGGGGACCATTATGAACACTGAAGCTTTCTTT. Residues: CSAKRGTIMNTEAFF.

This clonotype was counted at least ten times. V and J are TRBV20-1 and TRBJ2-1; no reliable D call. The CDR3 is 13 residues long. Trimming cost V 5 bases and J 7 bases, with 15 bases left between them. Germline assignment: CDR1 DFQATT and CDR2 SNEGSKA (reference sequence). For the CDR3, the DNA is TGCAGTGCTTCTGGCCAAATTCGGAATGAGCAGTTCTTC. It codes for CSASGQIRNEQFF.

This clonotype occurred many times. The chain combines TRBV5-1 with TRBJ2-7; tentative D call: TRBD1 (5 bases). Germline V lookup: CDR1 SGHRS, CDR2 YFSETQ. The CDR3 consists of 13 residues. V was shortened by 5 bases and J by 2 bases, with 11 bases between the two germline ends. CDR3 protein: CASRGRETYEQYF. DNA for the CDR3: TGCGCCAGCAGAGGCAGGGAAACCTACGAGCAGTACTTC.

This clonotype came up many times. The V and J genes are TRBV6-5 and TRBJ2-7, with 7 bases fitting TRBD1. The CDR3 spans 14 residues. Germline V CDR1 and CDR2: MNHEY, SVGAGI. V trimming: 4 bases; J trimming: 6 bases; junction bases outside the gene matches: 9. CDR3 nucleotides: TGTGCCAGCAGTTTGAAGGGGGCCCGGGGCGAGCAGTACTTC. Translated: CASSLKGARGEQYF.

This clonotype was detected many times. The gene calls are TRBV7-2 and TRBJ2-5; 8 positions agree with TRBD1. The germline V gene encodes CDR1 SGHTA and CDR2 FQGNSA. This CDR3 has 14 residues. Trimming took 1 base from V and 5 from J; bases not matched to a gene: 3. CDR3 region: CASSLETGAETQYF. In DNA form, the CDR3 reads TGTGCCAGCAGCTTAGAGACAGGGGCGGAGACCCAGTACTTC. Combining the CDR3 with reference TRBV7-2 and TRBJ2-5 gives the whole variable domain GAGVSQSPSNKVTEKGKDVELRCDPISGHTALYWYRQSLGQGLEFLIYFQGNSAPDKSGLPSDRFSAERTGGSVSTLTIQRTQQEDSAVYLCASSLETGAETQYFGPGTRLLVL.

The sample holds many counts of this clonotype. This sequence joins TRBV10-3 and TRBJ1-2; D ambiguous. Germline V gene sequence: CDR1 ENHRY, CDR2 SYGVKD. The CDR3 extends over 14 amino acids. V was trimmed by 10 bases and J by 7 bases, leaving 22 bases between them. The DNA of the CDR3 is TGTGCCAGCTCCCAGACTGGGGATGGCCTTGGCTACACCTTC. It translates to CASSQTGDGLGYTF.

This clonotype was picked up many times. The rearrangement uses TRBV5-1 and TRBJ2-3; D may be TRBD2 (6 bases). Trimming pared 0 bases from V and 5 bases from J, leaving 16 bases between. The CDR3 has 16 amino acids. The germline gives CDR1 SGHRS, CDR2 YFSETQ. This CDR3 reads CASSLGGGRRGDTQYF. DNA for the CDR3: TGCGCCAGCAGCTTGGGGGGCGGCCGGAGGGGAGATACGCAGTATTTT.

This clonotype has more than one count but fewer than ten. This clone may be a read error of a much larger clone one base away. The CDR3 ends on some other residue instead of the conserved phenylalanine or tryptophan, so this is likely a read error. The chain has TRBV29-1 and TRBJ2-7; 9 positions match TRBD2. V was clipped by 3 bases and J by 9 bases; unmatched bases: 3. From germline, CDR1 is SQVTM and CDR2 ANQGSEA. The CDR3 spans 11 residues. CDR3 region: CSVDSGSGQYI. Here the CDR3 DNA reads TGCAGCGTTGATAGCGGGAGCGGGCAGTACATC.

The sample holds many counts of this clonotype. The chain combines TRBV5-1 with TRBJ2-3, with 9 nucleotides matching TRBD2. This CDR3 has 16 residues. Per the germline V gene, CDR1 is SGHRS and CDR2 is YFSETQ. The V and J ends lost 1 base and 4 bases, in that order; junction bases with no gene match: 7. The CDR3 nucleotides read TGCGCCAGCAGCTTGAGTCCTAGCGGGAACGCAGATACGCAGTATTTT. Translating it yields CASSLSPSGNADTQYF.

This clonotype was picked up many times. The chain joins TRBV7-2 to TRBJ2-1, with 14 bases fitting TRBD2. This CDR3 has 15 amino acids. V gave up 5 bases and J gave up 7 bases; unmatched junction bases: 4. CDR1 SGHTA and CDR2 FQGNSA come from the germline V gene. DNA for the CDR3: TGTGCCAGCAGCCCAAGGACTAGCGGGAGGAATGAGCAGTTCTTC. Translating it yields CASSPRTSGRNEQFF.

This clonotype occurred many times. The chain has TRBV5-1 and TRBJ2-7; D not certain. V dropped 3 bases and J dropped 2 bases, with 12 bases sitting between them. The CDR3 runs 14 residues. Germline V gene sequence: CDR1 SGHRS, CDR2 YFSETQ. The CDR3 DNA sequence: TGCGCCAGCAGCTCCGGACCGCCGGCCTACGAGCAGTACTTC. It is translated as CASSSGPPAYEQYF. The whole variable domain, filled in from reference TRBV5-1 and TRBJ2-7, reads KAGVTQTPRYLIKTRGQQVTLSCSPISGHRSVSWYQQTPGQGLQFLFEYFSETQRNKGNFPGRFSGRQFSNSRSEMNVSTLELGDSALYLCASSSGPPAYEQYFGPGTRLTVT.

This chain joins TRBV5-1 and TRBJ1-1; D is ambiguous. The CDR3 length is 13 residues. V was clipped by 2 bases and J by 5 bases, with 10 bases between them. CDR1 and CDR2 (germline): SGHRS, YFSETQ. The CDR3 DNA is TGCGCCAGCAGCTTAGCGGGGAAAACTGAAGCTTTCTTT. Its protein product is CASSLAGKTEAFF.

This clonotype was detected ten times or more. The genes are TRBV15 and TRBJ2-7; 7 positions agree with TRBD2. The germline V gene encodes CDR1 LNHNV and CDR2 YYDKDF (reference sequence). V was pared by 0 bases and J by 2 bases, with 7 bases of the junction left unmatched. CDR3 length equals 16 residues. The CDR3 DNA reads TGTGCCACCAGCAGAGATCTTGCTAGCGGAACCTACGAGCAGTACTTC. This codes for CATSRDLASGTYEQYF.

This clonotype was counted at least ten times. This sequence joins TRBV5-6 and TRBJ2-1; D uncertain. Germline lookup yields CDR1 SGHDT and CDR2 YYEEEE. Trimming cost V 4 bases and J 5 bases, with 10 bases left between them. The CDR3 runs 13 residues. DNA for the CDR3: TGTGCCAGCAGCCTCCCCCCCCACAATGAGCAGTTCTTC. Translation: CASSLPPHNEQFF.

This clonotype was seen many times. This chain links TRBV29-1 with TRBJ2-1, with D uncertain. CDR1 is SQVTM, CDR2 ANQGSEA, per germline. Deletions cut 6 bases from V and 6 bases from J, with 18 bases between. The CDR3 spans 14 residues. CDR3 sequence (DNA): TGCAGCGTGATAAGATGGCTAGATGGCAATGAGCAGTTCTTC. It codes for CSVIRWLDGNEQFF.

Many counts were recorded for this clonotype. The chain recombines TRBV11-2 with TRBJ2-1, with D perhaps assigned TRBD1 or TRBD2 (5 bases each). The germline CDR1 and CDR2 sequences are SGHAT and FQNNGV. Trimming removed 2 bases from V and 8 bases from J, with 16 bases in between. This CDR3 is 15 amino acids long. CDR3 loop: CASSLFGGIFDEQFF. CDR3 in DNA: TGTGCCAGCAGCTTATTTGGGGGAATTTTCGATGAGCAGTTCTTC.

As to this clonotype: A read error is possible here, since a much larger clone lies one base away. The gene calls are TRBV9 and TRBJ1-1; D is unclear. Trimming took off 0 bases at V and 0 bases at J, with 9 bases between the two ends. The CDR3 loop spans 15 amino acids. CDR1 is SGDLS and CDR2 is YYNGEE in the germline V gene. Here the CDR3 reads CASSVGWGMNTEAFF. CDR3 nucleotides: TGTGCCAGCAGCGTAGGGTGGGGTATGAACACTGAAGCTTTCTTT.

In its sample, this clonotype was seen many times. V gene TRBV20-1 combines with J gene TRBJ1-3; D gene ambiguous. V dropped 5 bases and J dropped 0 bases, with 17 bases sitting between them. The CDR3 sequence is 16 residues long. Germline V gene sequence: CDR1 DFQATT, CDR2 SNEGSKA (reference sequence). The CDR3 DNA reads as TGCAGTGCTGCCGCCCTACAGATGAGCTCTGGAAACACCATATATTTT. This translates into CSAAALQMSSGNTIYF.

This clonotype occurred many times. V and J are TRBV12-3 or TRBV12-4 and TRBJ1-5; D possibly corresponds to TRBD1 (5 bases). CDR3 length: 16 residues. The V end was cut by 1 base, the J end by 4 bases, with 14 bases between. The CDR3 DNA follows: TGTGCCAGCAGTTTAGGGGGGATAGGGAGAAATCAGCCCCAGCATTTT. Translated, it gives CASSLGGIGRNQPQHF.